This TCR beta chain was recorded in a study of cytomegalovirus exposure and HLA in healthy donors listed by TCRdb under 2017. With regard to the full study: An earlier analysis of several hundred of the donors reported 276 Gb of sequence data and 117 million unique TCR beta sequences from 190 million or so T cells. Roughly 300 gigabases of sequencing data and tens of millions of unique TCR sequences were included in an early release covering several hundred HLA-typed donors. Of the roughly 390 genotyped donors, approximately 83% fell in the genetic ancestry cluster associated with self-reported Caucasian donors. The study was designed to test whether signatures of past pathogen exposure could be identified by cataloging public T cell receptors. The T cell repertoires of several hundred subjects were profiled by immunosequencing and related to cytomegalovirus serostatus. In addition to the first cohort of approximately 670 subjects, a separate validation cohort of 130 or so different subjects was used. High-throughput TCR immunosequencing, statistical association of individual TCRs with disease status, and machine learning were combined to predict cytomegalovirus infection status. In a later analysis, previously published TCR beta repertoires from several hundred donors were re-analyzed and high-resolution HLA genotyping was added so that TCR occurrence patterns could be studied. The later analysis used no new phenotypic data to find candidate immune exposures, relying instead on TCR beta sequences and their occurrence across donors. An earlier analysis of 450 to 750 of the donors used high-throughput TCR beta sequencing to judge whether each TCR beta V gene segment behaved as functional or pseudogenic. Alongside the repertoire data, information on donor age, sex, ethnicity and CMV serostatus was compiled. A later genetic analysis used genome-wide SNP genotypes for about 60% of the roughly 700 donors, treating that subset as a discovery cohort. Every repertoire in the discovery cohort had been generated on one and the same sequencing platform. HLA typing covered class I and class II loci at four-digit resolution. Typing coverage varied by locus: about 629-630 donors for A, B, C, DRB1 and DQB1; 500 to 550 for DQA1; about 590 for DPA1; roughly 450 for DPB1. Because of strong linkage in the cohort, a handful of DR-DQ haplotypes were treated as single units for association and clustering. On average, around 200,000 unique TCR beta nucleotide sequences were sequenced per donor among fewer than 500 genotyped donors of the cohort, with roughly 18% of those sequences being non-productive. The study at large found these results: When HLA alleles, especially DR and DQ, strongly co-occurred, attributing TCR associations to individual alleles was difficult. The only immune exposure information available for the cohort was CMV serostatus. Some IMGT-functional V segments, including TRBV6-2 and TRBV6-3, could not be told apart with the 87-base-pair reads, so those segments were excluded. A further reported finding was that TCR beta sequences accurately predicted the HLA-A and HLA-B alleles for most subjects in the first cohort. A cluster of highly shared sequence variants was judged likely to represent a technical artifact of the sequencing pipeline. An earlier analysis of around 600 of the donors showed that most TCR beta V segments appeared in productive rearrangements either about 87% or about 30% of the time, which broadly matched IMGT annotations. It was suggested by the authors that the approach could potentially be generalized to other disease states and immunological phenotypes. Compared with equally common non-associated chains, HLA-associated TCR beta chains in a later analysis were more clonally expanded and had lower generation probabilities. Linkage disequilibrium might explain the correlated functional status among segregating V segments, but an unknown experimental factor could not be ruled out. In the study, roughly 160 TCR beta chains were listed as associated with cytomegalovirus. In a later analysis, several top co-occurrence clusters were reported to appear linked to parvovirus B19, influenza, CMV and Epstein-Barr virus. A later analysis found that most CMV-associated TCR beta chains appeared HLA-restricted, with HLA associations seemingly driven largely by CMV exposure. According to a later analysis, TCR association rates differed among HLA loci, with DRB1 alleles showing the most associated TCRs and HLA-C alleles showing the fewest. This cohort had only TCR beta chains sequenced, and the lack of alpha or paired-chain data limited which features could be detected. A later genetic analysis associated a missense DCLRE1C variant with V-gene and J-gene trimming of TCR beta chains, and an independent cohort replicated the association. Three of the identified cytomegalovirus-associated TCR beta chains were confirmed in vitro to be specific for cytomegalovirus antigens. In both the original and validation cohorts, the classifier was reported to diagnose cytomegalovirus status with high specificity and sensitivity. Most TCR sequences were seen in very few donors, while some public TCRs were found in many individuals. Over 15 rarely observed V segments, including chromosome 9 orphons, were excluded from the earlier analysis of about 610 of the donors because counts were too low. A later genetic analysis reported fewer N-insertions in productive TCRs among donors in an Asian-associated ancestry cluster than the roughly 700-donor mean. Sequencing depth was assumed to be roughly uniform across donors in the presence/absence analyses, though that assumption may not hold. At a false discovery rate of 0.05, a later analysis linked 16,000 or so TCR beta sequences to specific HLA alleles. Because HLA typing was unavailable for some donors at each locus, only the typed subset was used in association tests.

On this clone: Its antigen specificity is not known. The record has no base qualities; no much larger clone is one base away.

CDR1 and CDR2 are read off the germline V gene as SGHDT and YYEEEE. After removal of 4 bases from V and 0 bases from J, the junction retains 5 bases not matched to a gene. From the cysteine through the phenylalanine, the CDR3 covers 16 amino acids. The entry retains the CDR3 DNA only, 48 bases that are in frame from base 1. The cohort consisted of some 730 healthy bone marrow donors. Cohort members were all nominally healthy when sampled, although unrecorded immune exposures were likely present. The donor was CMV seropositive and belonged to the group of more than 250 seropositive cohort members. Each donor provided a peripheral blood sample, and peripheral blood mononuclear cells were used for TCR beta sequencing. The Qiagen DNeasy Blood Extraction Kit was used to extract genomic DNA from the blood cell samples. Library creation used the immunoSEQ multiplex PCR assay. The multiplex PCR relied on a mix of 60 forward primers for TCR Vbeta segments and 13 reverse primers for TCR Jbeta segments. The CDR3 region of rearranged TCR beta genes was amplified from genomic DNA by a multiplex PCR assay. The amplified TCR beta libraries were sequenced on the Illumina HiSeq System as 87-base-pair reads. Turning to the authors' computational methods: Across the roughly 640 repertoires, a later analysis counted some 81 million unique TCR beta chains, some 11 million of which were shared by at least two donors. Raw reads were error-corrected and collapsed into unique sequences with a nearest-neighbor algorithm that merged closely related sequences to remove PCR and sequencing errors. CDR3 sequences were aligned to IMGT reference sequences to assign V, D and J gene segments. Each retained sequence needed at least a six-nucleotide match to both a V gene segment and a J gene segment. A rearrangement was called productive if the CDR3 had no stop codons and remained in frame with V and J, and every other rearrangement was called non-productive. Following IMGT convention, CDR3 was defined as the stretch from the second conserved V-encoded cysteine to the conserved J-encoded phenylalanine. Sequences without an unambiguous match to a single V gene segment were excluded from the earlier analysis of 450 to 650 of the donors. In an earlier analysis of almost 600 of the donors, a V segment was called functional when productive rearrangements were above 56.7%, and segregating when the standard deviation between donors exceeded 5%. A statistical classification framework was built to diagnose cytomegalovirus status from the catalog of TCR beta chain sequences. In a later analysis, TCR nucleotide sequences were compared against IMGT/GENE-DB human TR gene sequences so that V and J genes could be assigned. The TCRdist pipeline was used in a later analysis to assign CDR3 sequences and most-parsimonious VDJ recombination scenarios. In a later analysis, each TCR beta chain was defined by its CDR3 amino acid sequence together with its V-gene family, and reads lacking a unique V-gene family were excluded. A later analysis removed 500 to 600 highly shared, low-generation-probability nucleotide sequences to deal with suspected cross-contamination and a sequencing artifact. For each public chain, a later analysis derived a clonal expansion index from normalized ranks of inferred template counts within each repertoire. Generation probabilities in a later analysis came from a VDJ recombination model fitted to out-of-frame rearrangements, and those results were checked against IGoR. A later analysis scored TCR-TCR, TCR-HLA and TCR-CMV co-occurrence with hypergeometric tests, applying a repertoire-size bias correction to TCR pairs. False discovery rates were estimated in a later analysis by permuting HLA or CMV assignments 20 times. A later analysis grouped co-occurring TCRs with DBSCAN, adding TCRdist sequence similarity when clustering within HLA-allele-positive subsets. Repertoires with fewer than 30,000 or more than 120,000 public chains, plus five repertoires with anomalous nucleotide sharing, were excluded from co-occurrence clustering. Entries here come from immuneACCESS through TCRdb and include only in-frame sequences with V and J called. Some clones fail to appear in such tables; in the studies checked, an unresolved V gene covers under half of the shortfall, and the cause of the remainder is unknown. V and J calls and clone size follow that table, whereas D and trimming were derived from the DNA. The sample has about 110,000 clones on record, approximately 76% of them singletons. 7.7% of the sample is in the top ten clones.

The specimen was PBMCs. This TCR was recovered from a woman aged 45-59 years in good health and CMV-seropositive. This chain is built from TRBV5-6 and TRBJ2-2, and TRBD2 aligns with 8 junction nucleotides. CDR3 protein: CASSRSGGPNTGELFF. The DNA sequence reads TGTGCCAGCAGCAGGAGCGGGGGACCGAACACCGGGGAGCTGTTTTTT.